At least ten counts were recorded for the clone carrying this T cell receptor (beta chain). Its antigen is not known. These data come from a study of T cells in Graves' hyperthyroidism and ophthalmopathy. Study as a whole: Initial diagnosis, before any treatment, was when peripheral blood was collected. Findings of the study overall: Through a model of 13 V-J features, ophthalmopathy was separated from stable hyperthyroidism.

Graves' hyperthyroidism showing no ophthalmopathy progression within 18 months was considered stable. Amplification of TCR beta CDR3 regions used RNA as the template. TCR CDR3 underwent first-round RT-PCR with the HTBI primer set. TCRdb reprocessed the multiplex PCR reads with MiXCR, giving one entry per CDR3 protein. The table shows 550,000 to 800,000 distinct CDR3 sequences, with 15% to 20% occurring only once. This clonotype was obtained from a man in his forties or fifties with Graves' hyperthyroidism. Input material: blood.

The CDR3, as DNA: TGCAGTGCTAGATACCCTTTATCGCGGACTAACACTTACAATGAGCAGTTCTTC. Translation: CSARYPLSRTNTYNEQFF. The V and J genes are TRBV20-1 and TRBJ2-1; D might be TRBD2 (6 bases). Germline-derived CDR1 and CDR2 are DFQATT and SNEGSKA (reference sequence). Trimming removed 2 bases from V and 4 bases from J, with 24 bases in between. This CDR3 is 18 amino acids long.